This T cell receptor beta chain was documented in a study of T cells expressing NK-cell markers. For TCR beta, cDNA was produced by 5'RACE template switching with UMIs. From its re-call of the 5' RACE reads, TCRdb lists each CDR3 protein once, without DNA. This table lists some 390,000 distinct CDR3 sequences. The receptor was derived from a woman aged 50 to 60 in good health. Sequencing was done on a sample of blood T cells: a sorted CD56 or NKG2C T cell subset, CD4+ or CD8+ T cells, or bulk PBMC T cells (not recorded which).

CDR3 loop: CASSLAASGRDTQYF. This chain connects TRBV5-1 to TRBJ2-3; TCRdb designates TRBD2, a call that cannot be tested without DNA. Germline-derived CDR1 and CDR2 are SGHRS and YFSETQ. This CDR3 region has 15 residues. The whole variable domain, remainder taken from reference TRBV5-1 and TRBJ2-3, is KAGVTQTPRYLIKTRGQQVTLSCSPISGHRSVSWYQQTPGQGLQFLFEYFSETQRNKGNFPGRFSGRQFSNSRSEMNVSTLELGDSALYLCASSLAASGRDTQYFGPGTRLTVL.